The entry below gives a single TCR beta chain sequence along with its context. There are 12 residues in the CDR3. The germline V and J ends were trimmed by 0 bases and 5 bases, with 5 bases remaining between them. Per the germline V gene, CDR1 is ENHRY and CDR2 is SYGVKD. These data belong to a study of T cell changes during pregnancy in multiple sclerosis. Measured with immunoSEQ multiplex PCR; TCRdb has only the in-frame clones, and not every one. Altogether fewer than 85,000 clones are present, over 90% being singletons, with the ten largest covering 2.5%. This specimen was peripheral blood, taken in the third trimester of pregnancy. This chain connects TRBV10-3 to TRBJ2-7, with D hard to call. The sequence was obtained from a female donor with multiple sclerosis, enrolled in a pregnancy study. The CDR3 nucleotides are TGTGCCATCAGTGAGTCCCAGGACGAGCAGTACTTC. As protein: CAISESQDEQYF.